Below, 24 T cell receptor beta chains from the same sample are listed, as sequenced in a study of shared clonotypes between healthy human individuals (dated by TCRdb to between 2020 and 2021). CD8 naive samples were obtained by positive selection for CCR7 among CD45RO-negative cells, yielding a CD45RA+CCR7+ population from which TemRA cells were excluded. Receptor libraries were prepared by the immunoSEQ multiplex PCR assay. TCRdb carries this immuneACCESS record with in-frame sequences only. Its versions omit some clonotypes, under half of them owing to an unresolved V gene in the studies checked, with the rest unexplained. This sample gives about 2 million clones in total; about 95% of them show up just once. More than 0.9% of the sample comes from the top ten. The source material was naive CD8+ T cells sorted from blood. What the cell subset or site label conveys for this sample: CD45RA+CCR7+. The receptor source for this set is a man aged 18 to 29 in good health.

The rearrangement links TRBV7-9 to TRBJ2-7; 11 bases match TRBD1. Germline-derived CDR1 and CDR2 are SEHNR and FQNEAQ (reference sequence). CDR3 length: 17 residues. V trimming: 4 bases; J trimming: 0 bases; junction bases outside the gene matches: 8. The CDR3: CASSSGQGDLYSYEQYF. The CDR3 DNA reads as TGTGCCAGCAGCTCGGGACAGGGGGATCTCTACTCCTACGAGCAGTACTTC.

This chain joins TRBV19 and TRBJ1-5; D is unclear. The germline gives CDR1 LNHDA, CDR2 SQIVND (reference sequence). V shed 3 bases and J shed 0 bases, with 9 bases lying between them. This CDR3 region has 15 residues. CDR3 sequence reads: CASSISSYSNQPQHF. The CDR3 DNA reads TGTGCCAGTAGTATTAGCAGCTATAGCAATCAGCCCCAGCATTTT.

The chain employs TRBV7-9 and TRBJ2-7, with TRBD1 identical over 10 bases. The CDR3 loop spans 16 amino acids. The germline V gene has CDR1 SEHNR and CDR2 FQNEAQ (reference sequence). Trimming at V came to 1 base and at J to 2 bases, leaving 5 bases not matched to a gene. Here the CDR3 reads CASSLGMGTGAYEQYF. In DNA, the CDR3 is TGTGCCAGCAGCTTAGGGATGGGGACAGGGGCCTACGAGCAGTACTTC.

The J gene is TRBJ2-2, the V gene TRBV7-9; 10 bases align to TRBD1. Trimming at V came to 5 bases and at J to 3 bases, leaving 6 bases not matched to a gene. Germline V gives CDR1 SEHNR, CDR2 FQNEAQ (reference sequence). The CDR3 contains 16 residues. CDR3 in DNA: TGTGCCAGCAGCCCGACAGGGGGCGAGGACACCGGGGAGCTGTTTTTT. The encoded protein is CASSPTGGEDTGELFF.

The chain uses TRBV2 and TRBJ2-4; D perhaps matches TRBD2 (7 bases). This CDR3 region has 15 residues. In germline, CDR1 is SNHLY, CDR2 FYNNEI. V lost 6 bases to trimming and J lost 0 bases, with 12 bases between them. CDR3 region: CASSARGAAKNIQYF. The CDR3 region has the DNA TGTGCCAGCAGCGCCCGGGGGGCAGCCAAAAACATTCAGTACTTC.

Regarding this clone: In the same sample, other DNA sequences code for this CDR3. The V call is TRBV18, the J call TRBJ2-7; 9 bases agree with TRBD1. Germline CDR1 and CDR2: KGHSH and LQKENI. This CDR3 comprises 13 residues. V shed 4 bases, J shed 3 bases, and the junction held 1 base outside the gene matches. This chain's CDR3 is CASSLGQGYEQYF. DNA for the CDR3: TGTGCCAGCTCACTGGGACAGGGCTACGAGCAGTACTTC.

V gene TRBV7-9 combines with J gene TRBJ1-2, with no clear D. Trimming cost V 3 bases and J 7 bases, with 9 bases left between them. There are 12 residues in the CDR3. In germline, CDR1 is SEHNR, CDR2 FQNEAQ (reference sequence). The CDR3 region is CASSFEDSGYTF. The CDR3 DNA sequence: TGTGCCAGCAGCTTTGAGGATAGTGGCTACACCTTC.

As regards this clone: Other DNA sequences in this sample translate to the same CDR3. This sequence joins TRBV27 and TRBJ2-3; D is uncertain. V was shortened by 2 bases and J by 0 bases, with 3 bases between the two germline ends. The CDR3 is made up of 13 amino acids. Germline CDR1 MNHEY, CDR2 SMNVEV (reference sequence). The CDR3 protein is CASSLGSTDTQYF. As DNA, the CDR3 is TGTGCCAGCAGTTTAGGTAGCACAGATACGCAGTATTTT.

The chain carries TRBV4-1 and TRBJ2-7, with 10 bases fitting TRBD2. Germline V gene lookup returns CDR1 MGHRA and CDR2 YSYEKL. The CDR3 consists of 16 residues. V gave up 0 bases and J gave up 7 bases; unmatched junction bases: 9. CDR3 in amino acids: CASSQDQLAGEREQYF. The CDR3, as DNA: TGCGCCAGCAGCCAAGATCAGCTAGCGGGAGAGAGGGAGCAGTACTTC.

This rearrangement joins TRBV7-9 to TRBJ2-1, with TRBD1 matching over 8 bases. Germline CDR1 is SEHNR and CDR2 is FQNEAQ (reference sequence). The ends lost 4 bases at V and 2 bases at J; junction bases unmatched: 7. CDR3 length: 16 amino acids. The CDR3 sequence is CASSSAGTGPYNEQFF. The CDR3 DNA is TGTGCCAGCAGCTCCGCCGGGACAGGACCCTACAATGAGCAGTTCTTC.

About this clone itself: Other DNA variants within this sample encode the same CDR3. The chain combines TRBV7-9 with TRBJ2-5; D is possibly TRBD1 (6 bases). V lost 3 bases to trimming and J lost 2 bases, with 10 bases between them. This CDR3 is 14 amino acids long. Germline CDR1 SEHNR, CDR2 FQNEAQ (reference sequence). The CDR3 DNA reads TGTGCCAGCAGCTTGTTACAGGGTCAAGAGACCCAGTACTTC. Its protein is CASSLLQGQETQYF.

The rearrangement joins TRBV7-9 to TRBJ2-1; D is unresolved. Trimming removed 5 bases from V and 2 bases from J, with 13 bases in between. Germline V lookup: CDR1 SEHNR, CDR2 FQNEAQ (reference sequence). The CDR3 has 15 amino acids. In nucleotides, the CDR3 is TGTGCCAGCAGCCCGGACCTTGGGGCCTACAATGAGCAGTTCTTC. Its protein product is CASSPDLGAYNEQFF.

The V gene is TRBV19, the J gene TRBJ2-1; 11 nucleotides line up with TRBD2. This CDR3 is built from 16 residues. The germline CDR1 and CDR2 sequences are LNHDA and SQIVND (reference sequence). J lost 4 bases, V lost 4 bases, and 6 bases had no gene match. CDR3 sequence (DNA): TGTGCCAGTAGTACCACTAGCGGGGGTCTTTACAATGAGCAGTTCTTC. Its protein is CASSTTSGGLYNEQFF.

This clone came up a few times. Written as DNA, the CDR3 is TGCAGCGTTGAAGCAGAGCGCGAGACCCAGTACTTC. Protein: CSVEAERETQYF. This chain uses TRBV29-1 with TRBJ2-5; D is undetermined. V gave up 1 base and J gave up 5 bases, with 8 bases separating them. Germline lookup yields CDR1 SQVTM and CDR2 ANQGSEA. The CDR3 length is 12 residues.

The chain uses TRBV5-4 and TRBJ2-7, with 8 bases aligning to TRBD1. Germline V gene sequence: CDR1 SGHNT, CDR2 YYREEE (reference sequence). The CDR3 has 16 amino acids. The J segment lost 5 bases and the V segment lost 0 bases, leaving 10 bases of the junction unmatched. CDR3 region: CASSLEAWTGNDEQYF. CDR3 nucleotides: TGTGCCAGCAGCTTGGAAGCCTGGACAGGGAACGACGAGCAGTACTTC.

CDR3 nucleotides: TGTGCCAGCAGAAATACCACTAGCGGGAACAATGAGCAGTTCTTC. As protein: CASRNTTSGNNEQFF. The chain is built from TRBV13 and TRBJ2-1; the match to TRBD2 covers 10 bases. J lost 5 bases, V lost 6 bases, and 7 bases had no gene match. Germline V gene lookup returns CDR1 PRHDT and CDR2 FYEKMQ (reference sequence). CDR3 length: 15 amino acids.

In this sample, this clone turned up once. The chain uses TRBV6-1 and TRBJ1-5; TRBD1 matches 9 bases. The J segment lost 0 bases and the V segment lost 2 bases, leaving 14 bases of the junction unmatched. Germline-derived CDR1 and CDR2 are MNHNS and SASEGT. This CDR3 contains 20 residues. CDR3 sequence reads: CASSEISGTGPLNSNQPQHF. CDR3 DNA sequence: TGTGCCAGCAGTGAAATATCCGGGACAGGGCCCCTAAATAGCAATCAGCCCCAGCATTTT.

The J gene is TRBJ1-2, the V gene TRBV21-1. TRBV21-1 is a listed pseudogene. This CDR3 has 15 residues. CDR3 sequence reads: CASPLGRNIGNGYTF. CDR3 DNA: TGTGCCAGTCCCCTTGGACGGAATATTGGTAATGGCTACACCTTC.

V gene TRBV4-1 combines with J gene TRBJ2-7; possible D gene TRBD1, 5 bases. The CDR3 covers 17 residues. Trimming cost V 2 bases and J 0 bases, with 17 bases left between them. Germline V gene sequence: CDR1 MGHRA, CDR2 YSYEKL. This chain's CDR3 is CASSQRSTGSSSYEQYF. The CDR3 DNA sequence: TGCGCCAGCAGCCAAAGATCAACAGGCTCCAGCTCCTACGAGCAGTACTTC.

This clone came up a few times. The V gene is TRBV7-9, the J gene TRBJ1-5, with 7 bases matching TRBD1. The CDR3 length is 11 residues. Germline CDR1 is SEHNR and CDR2 is FQNEAQ (reference sequence). V lost 8 bases to trimming and J lost 5 bases; unmatched junction nucleotides: 0. The CDR3: CASGQDQPQHF. The CDR3 DNA reads as TGTGCCAGCGGACAGGATCAGCCCCAGCATTTT.

The rearrangement uses TRBV5-4 and TRBJ2-7, with 7 nucleotides matching TRBD1. This CDR3 comprises 15 residues. Germline V gene data show CDR1 as SGHNT and CDR2 as YYREEE (reference sequence). V lost 0 bases and J lost 6; bases outside the gene matches: 9. The CDR3 sequence is CASSLADREEGEQYF. CDR3 sequence (DNA): TGTGCCAGCAGCTTGGCCGACAGGGAAGAGGGCGAGCAGTACTTC.

This chain links TRBV5-4 with TRBJ2-3; 9 nucleotides line up with TRBD2. Losses at the gene ends were 2 bases for V and 2 bases for J; bases not matched to a gene: 3. From germline, CDR1 is SGHNT and CDR2 YYREEE (reference sequence). The CDR3 is 15 amino acids. DNA of the CDR3: TGTGCCAGCAGCTTCGCGGGAGGGCCCACAGATACGCAGTATTTT. Amino acids: CASSFAGGPTDTQYF. The variable domain in full, with the rest retrieved from reference TRBV5-4 and TRBJ2-3, is ETGVTQSPTHLIKTRGQQVTLRCSSQSGHNTVSWYQQALGQGPQFIFQYYREEENGRGNFPPRFSGLQFPNYSSELNVNALELDDSALYLCASSFAGGPTDTQYFGPGTRLTVL.

The CDR3 sequence: CASGSPRGTEAFF. In DNA, the CDR3 is TGTGCTAGTGGTTCCCCGCGAGGCACTGAAGCTTTCTTT. This chain uses TRBV12-5 with TRBJ1-1; D is ambiguous. Trimming took 4 bases from V and 4 from J, leaving 10 bases between them. This CDR3 spans 13 amino acids. The germline gives CDR1 LGHNT, CDR2 FRNRAP.

The CDR3 is CATSGGRGQETQYF. In DNA, the CDR3 is TGTGCCACCAGCGGAGGGAGGGGGCAAGAGACCCAGTACTTC. The V gene is TRBV15, the J gene TRBJ2-5; maybe TRBD2 (7 bases). The CDR3 loop spans 14 amino acids. CDR1 is LNHNV and CDR2 is YYDKDF in the germline V gene (reference sequence). V dropped 5 bases and J dropped 2 bases, with 12 bases sitting between them.